A single T cell receptor (beta chain) is shown here with its context. Its target is not known. This specimen comes from a study of OX40 agonist ivuxolimab in advanced cancers. Study context: In this cohort, patients received ivuxolimab, an agonistic anti-OX40 (CD134) antibody. At doses from 0.01 to 10 mg/kg, patients were given intravenous ivuxolimab every 2 weeks.

The study sampled blood at baseline, cycle 4 day 1, and cycle 7 day 1. Produced via immunoSEQ multiplex PCR; TCRdb's table is partial and in-frame only. The repertoire consists of some 75,000 clones, with approximately 86% occurring once and the leading ten covering roughly 2.5%. Study-wide results and limits: Patients who responded partially at 0.1-3.0 mg/kg showed clonal expansion ranking among the lowest.

Trimming left V 0 bases short and J 7 bases short, with 15 bases between. This CDR3 is 16 amino acids long. The germline V gene encodes CDR1 LGHNA and CDR2 YNFKEQ. The V call is TRBV4-2, the J call TRBJ1-4; TRBD1 is a possible D gene (6 bases). This receptor was taken from an adult with an advanced solid tumor such as melanoma, head and neck, liver or kidney cancer. The starting material was CD4+ or CD8+ T cells sorted from blood, obtained in a trial of the OX40 agonist ivuxolimab. In DNA form, the CDR3 reads TGTGCCAGCAGCCAAGATCAGGGGCGCGGCAGTGAAAAACTGTTTTTT. Its translation: CASSQDQGRGSEKLFF.